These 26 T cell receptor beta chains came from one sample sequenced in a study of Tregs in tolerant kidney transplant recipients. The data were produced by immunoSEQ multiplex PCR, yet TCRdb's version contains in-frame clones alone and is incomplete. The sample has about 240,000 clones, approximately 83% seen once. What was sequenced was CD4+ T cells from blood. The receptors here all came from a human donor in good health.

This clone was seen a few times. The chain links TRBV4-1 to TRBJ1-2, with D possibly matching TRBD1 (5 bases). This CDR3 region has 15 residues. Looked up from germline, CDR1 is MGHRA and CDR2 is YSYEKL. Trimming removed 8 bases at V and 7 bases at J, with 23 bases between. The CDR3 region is CASGGTLLGPGGYTF. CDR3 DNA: TGCGCCAGCGGAGGGACCCTACTCGGCCCAGGTGGCTACACCTTC.

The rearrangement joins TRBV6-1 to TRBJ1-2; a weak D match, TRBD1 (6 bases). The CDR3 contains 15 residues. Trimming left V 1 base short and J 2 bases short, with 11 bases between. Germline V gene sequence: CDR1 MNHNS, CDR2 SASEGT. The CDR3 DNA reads TGTGCCAGCAGTGAAGGACAGGTGGGGAACTATGGCTACACCTTC. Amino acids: CASSEGQVGNYGYTF.

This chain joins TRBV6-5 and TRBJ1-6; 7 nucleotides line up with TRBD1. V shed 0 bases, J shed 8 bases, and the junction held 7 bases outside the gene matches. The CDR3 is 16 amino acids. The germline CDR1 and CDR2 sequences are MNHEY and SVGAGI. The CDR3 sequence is CASSYSREQGYSPLHF. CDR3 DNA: TGTGCCAGCAGTTACTCTCGAGAACAGGGGTATTCACCCCTCCACTTT.

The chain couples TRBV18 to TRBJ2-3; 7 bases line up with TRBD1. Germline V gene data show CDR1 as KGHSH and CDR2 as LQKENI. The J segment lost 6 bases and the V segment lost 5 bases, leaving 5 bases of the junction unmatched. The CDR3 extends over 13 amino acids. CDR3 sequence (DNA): TGTGCCAGCTCATCACAGGGGCTGGATACGCAGTATTTT. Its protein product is CASSSQGLDTQYF. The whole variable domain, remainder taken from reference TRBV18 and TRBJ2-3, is NAGVMQNPRHLVRRRGQEARLRCSPMKGHSHVYWYRQLPEEGLKFMVYLQKENIIDESGMPKERFSAEFPKEGPSILRIQQVVRGDSAAYFCASSSQGLDTQYFGPGTRLTVL.

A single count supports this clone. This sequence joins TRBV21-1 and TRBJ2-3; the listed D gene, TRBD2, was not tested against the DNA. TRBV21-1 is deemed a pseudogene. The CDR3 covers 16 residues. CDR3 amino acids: CARSKVLAGATDTQYF. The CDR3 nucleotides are TGTGCCAGATCCAAAGTGCTAGCGGGAGCCACAGATACGCAGTATTTT.

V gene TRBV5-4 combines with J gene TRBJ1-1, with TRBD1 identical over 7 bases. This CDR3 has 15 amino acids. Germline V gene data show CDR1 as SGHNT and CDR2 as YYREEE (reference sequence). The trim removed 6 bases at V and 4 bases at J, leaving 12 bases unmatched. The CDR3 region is CASNQTWTGVTEAFF. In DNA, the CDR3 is TGTGCCAGCAACCAGACTTGGACAGGAGTCACTGAAGCTTTCTTT.

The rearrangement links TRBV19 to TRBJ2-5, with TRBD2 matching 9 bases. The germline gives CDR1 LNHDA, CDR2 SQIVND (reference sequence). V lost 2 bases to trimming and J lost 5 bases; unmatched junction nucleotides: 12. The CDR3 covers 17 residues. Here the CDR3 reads CASSIRSGGRAGETQYF. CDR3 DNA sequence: TGTGCCAGTAGTATAAGAAGTGGCGGGAGGGCCGGTGAGACCCAGTACTTC.

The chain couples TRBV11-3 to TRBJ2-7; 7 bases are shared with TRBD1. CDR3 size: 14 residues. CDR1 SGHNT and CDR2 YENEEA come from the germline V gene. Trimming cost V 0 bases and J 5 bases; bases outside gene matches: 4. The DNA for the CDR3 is TGTGCCAGCAGCTTAGATAGGGGACAGAACGAGCAGTACTTC. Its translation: CASSLDRGQNEQYF.

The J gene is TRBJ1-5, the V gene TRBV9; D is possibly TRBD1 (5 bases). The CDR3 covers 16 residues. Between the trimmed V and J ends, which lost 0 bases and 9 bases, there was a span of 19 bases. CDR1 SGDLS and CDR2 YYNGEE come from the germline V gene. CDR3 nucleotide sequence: TGTGCCAGCAGCGTAGCAGACAGTCCGATTCATGGGCCCCAGCATTTT. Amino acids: CASSVADSPIHGPQHF.

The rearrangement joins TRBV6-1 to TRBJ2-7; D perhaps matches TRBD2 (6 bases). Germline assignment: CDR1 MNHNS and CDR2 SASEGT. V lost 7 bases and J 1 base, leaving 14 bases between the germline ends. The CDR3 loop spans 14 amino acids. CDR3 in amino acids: CASTSAMGSYEQYF. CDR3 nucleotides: TGTGCCAGCACTAGCGCAATGGGTTCCTACGAGCAGTACTTC.

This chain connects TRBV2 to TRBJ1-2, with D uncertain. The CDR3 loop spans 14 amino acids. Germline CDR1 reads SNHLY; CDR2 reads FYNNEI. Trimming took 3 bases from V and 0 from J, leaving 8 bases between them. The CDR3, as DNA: TGTGCCAGCAGTGAGGCGTCATCTAACTATGGCTACACCTTC. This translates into CASSEASSNYGYTF.

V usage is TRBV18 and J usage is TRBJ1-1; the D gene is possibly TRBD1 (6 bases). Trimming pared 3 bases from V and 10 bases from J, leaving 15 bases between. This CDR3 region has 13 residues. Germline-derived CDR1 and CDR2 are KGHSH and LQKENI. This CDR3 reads CASSPQQGSGAFF. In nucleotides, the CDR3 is TGTGCCAGCTCACCCCAACAGGGTTCGGGAGCTTTCTTT.

The chain's CDR3 is CASSFPSTGNTIYF. Written as DNA, the CDR3 is TGTGCCAGCAGCTTCCCCAGTACGGGAAACACCATATATTTT. V gene TRBV5-6 combines with J gene TRBJ1-3; D ambiguous. The V end was cut by 2 bases, the J end by 4 bases, with 10 bases between. The CDR3 is 14 residues long. In germline, CDR1 is SGHDT, CDR2 YYEEEE.

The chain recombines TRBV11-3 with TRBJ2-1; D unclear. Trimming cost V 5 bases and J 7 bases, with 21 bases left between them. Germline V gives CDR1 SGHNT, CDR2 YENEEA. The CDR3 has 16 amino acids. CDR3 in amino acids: CASSQGWGKLWNEQFF. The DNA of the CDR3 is TGTGCCAGCAGCCAAGGCTGGGGTAAGCTTTGGAATGAGCAGTTCTTC.

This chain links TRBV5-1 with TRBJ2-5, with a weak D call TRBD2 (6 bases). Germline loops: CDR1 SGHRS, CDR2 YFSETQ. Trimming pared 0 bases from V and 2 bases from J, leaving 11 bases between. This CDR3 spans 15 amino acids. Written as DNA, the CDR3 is TGCGCCAGCAGCTTGGCCGGGGCGGGGCAAGAGACCCAGTACTTC. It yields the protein CASSLAGAGQETQYF. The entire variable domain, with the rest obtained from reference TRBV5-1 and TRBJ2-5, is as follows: KAGVTQTPRYLIKTRGQQVTLSCSPISGHRSVSWYQQTPGQGLQFLFEYFSETQRNKGNFPGRFSGRQFSNSRSEMNVSTLELGDSALYLCASSLAGAGQETQYFGPGTRLLVL.

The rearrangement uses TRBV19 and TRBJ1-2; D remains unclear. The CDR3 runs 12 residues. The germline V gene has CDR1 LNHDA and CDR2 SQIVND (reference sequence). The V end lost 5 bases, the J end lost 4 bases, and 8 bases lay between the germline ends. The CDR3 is CASSLGGYGYTF. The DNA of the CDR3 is TGTGCCAGTAGTTTGGGAGGCTATGGCTACACCTTC.

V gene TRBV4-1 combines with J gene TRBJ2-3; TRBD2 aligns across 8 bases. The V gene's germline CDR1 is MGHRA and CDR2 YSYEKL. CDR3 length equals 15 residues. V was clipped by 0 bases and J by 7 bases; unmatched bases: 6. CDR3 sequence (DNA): TGCGCCAGCAGCCAAGACGCCGGGGGGGCAAATACGCAGTATTTT. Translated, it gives CASSQDAGGANTQYF.

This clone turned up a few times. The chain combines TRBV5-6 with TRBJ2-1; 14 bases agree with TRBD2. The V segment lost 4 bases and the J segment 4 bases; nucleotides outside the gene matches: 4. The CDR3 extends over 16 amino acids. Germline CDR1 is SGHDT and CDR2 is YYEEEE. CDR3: CASSPTSGGAYNEQFF. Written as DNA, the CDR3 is TGTGCCAGCAGCCCGACTAGCGGGGGGGCTTACAATGAGCAGTTCTTC.

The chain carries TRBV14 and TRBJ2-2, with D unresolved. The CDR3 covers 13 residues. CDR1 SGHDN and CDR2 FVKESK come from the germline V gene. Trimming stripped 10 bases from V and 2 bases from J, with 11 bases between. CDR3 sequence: CATTRHNTGELFF. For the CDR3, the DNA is TGTGCCACAACGAGACACAACACCGGGGAGCTGTTTTTT.

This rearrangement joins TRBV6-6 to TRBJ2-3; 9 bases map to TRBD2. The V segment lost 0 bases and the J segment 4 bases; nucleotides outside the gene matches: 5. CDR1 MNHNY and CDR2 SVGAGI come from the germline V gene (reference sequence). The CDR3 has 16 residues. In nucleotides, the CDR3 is TGTGCCAGCAGTTACTCGGGGGTAGCGGGAGCAGATACGCAGTATTTT. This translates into CASSYSGVAGADTQYF.

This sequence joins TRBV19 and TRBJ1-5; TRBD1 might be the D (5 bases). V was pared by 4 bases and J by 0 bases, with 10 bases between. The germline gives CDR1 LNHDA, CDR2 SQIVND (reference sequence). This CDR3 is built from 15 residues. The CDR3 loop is CASSTGSSSNQPQHF. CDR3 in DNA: TGTGCCAGTAGTACAGGGTCCTCTAGCAATCAGCCCCAGCATTTT.

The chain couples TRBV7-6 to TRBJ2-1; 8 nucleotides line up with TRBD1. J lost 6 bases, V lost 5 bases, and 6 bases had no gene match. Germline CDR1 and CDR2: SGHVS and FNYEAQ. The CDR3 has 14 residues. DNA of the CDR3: TGTGCCAGCAGCCGGTGGACAGGGAGCAATGAGCAGTTCTTC. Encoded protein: CASSRWTGSNEQFF.

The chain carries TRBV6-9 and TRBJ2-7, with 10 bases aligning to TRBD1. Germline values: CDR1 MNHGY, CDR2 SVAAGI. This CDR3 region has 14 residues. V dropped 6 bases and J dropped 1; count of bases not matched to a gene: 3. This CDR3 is CASRGTGASYEQYF. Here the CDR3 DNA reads TGTGCCAGCAGGGGGACAGGGGCTTCCTACGAGCAGTACTTC.

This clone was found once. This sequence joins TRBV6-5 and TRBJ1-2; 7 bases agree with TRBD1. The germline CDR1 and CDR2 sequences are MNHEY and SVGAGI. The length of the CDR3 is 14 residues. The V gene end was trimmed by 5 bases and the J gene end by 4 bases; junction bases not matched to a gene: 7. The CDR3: CASSEGARAYGYTF. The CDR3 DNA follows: TGTGCCAGCAGTGAGGGGGCGCGGGCCTATGGCTACACCTTC.

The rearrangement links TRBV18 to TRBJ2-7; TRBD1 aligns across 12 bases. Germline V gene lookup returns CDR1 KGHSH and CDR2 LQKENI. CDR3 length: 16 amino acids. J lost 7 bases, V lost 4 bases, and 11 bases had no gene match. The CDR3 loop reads CASSQNPGQGAREQYF. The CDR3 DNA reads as TGTGCCAGCTCACAAAATCCGGGACAGGGGGCGCGGGAGCAGTACTTC.

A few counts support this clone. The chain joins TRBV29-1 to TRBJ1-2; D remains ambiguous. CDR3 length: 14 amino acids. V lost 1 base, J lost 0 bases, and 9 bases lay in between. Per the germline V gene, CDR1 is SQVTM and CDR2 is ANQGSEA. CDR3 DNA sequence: TGCAGCGTTGAAGGTCGGGGAGCTAACTATGGCTACACCTTC. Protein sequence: CSVEGRGANYGYTF.